This T cell receptor (beta chain) appears in the sequencing data of a study of blood T cell repertoires in COVID-19. Overall study context: Material from acute and convalescent COVID-19 was sourced from the United States, Italy and Spain. Sample material is recorded as cDNA or gDNA derived from T cells, B-cell-depleted T cells, or PBMCs.

The CDR3 extends over 15 amino acids. Trimming removed 5 bases from V and 2 bases from J, with 13 bases in between. Germline V CDR1 and CDR2: SEHNR, FQNEAQ (reference sequence). As processed by the authors: Cell counts per sample came from amplifying reference gene primers. Repertoires were generated with immunoSEQ multiplex PCR, while TCRdb's copy carries only in-frame clones and drops some. Clone size and V and J calls were adopted from that table, with D and trimming inferred from the DNA. Of 95,000 to 100,000 clones in the sample, about 90% are singletons; the top ten hold roughly 12%. The chain links TRBV7-9 to TRBJ2-1; possibly TRBD1 for D (6 bases). The sample taken for sequencing was peripheral blood. This TCR derives from a woman in her 30s with acute or convalescent COVID-19. The CDR3 DNA follows: TGTGCCAGCAGCCCTCCCGAGGGGGCCTACAATGAGCAGTTCTTC. This translates into CASSPPEGAYNEQFF. The complete variable domain, with remaining parts taken from reference TRBV7-9 and TRBJ2-1, reads DTGVSQNPRHKITKRGQNVTFRCDPISEHNRLYWYRQTLGQGPEFLTYFQNEAQLEKSRLLSDRFSAERPKGSFSTLEIQRTEQGDSAMYLCASSPPEGAYNEQFFGPGTRLTVL.